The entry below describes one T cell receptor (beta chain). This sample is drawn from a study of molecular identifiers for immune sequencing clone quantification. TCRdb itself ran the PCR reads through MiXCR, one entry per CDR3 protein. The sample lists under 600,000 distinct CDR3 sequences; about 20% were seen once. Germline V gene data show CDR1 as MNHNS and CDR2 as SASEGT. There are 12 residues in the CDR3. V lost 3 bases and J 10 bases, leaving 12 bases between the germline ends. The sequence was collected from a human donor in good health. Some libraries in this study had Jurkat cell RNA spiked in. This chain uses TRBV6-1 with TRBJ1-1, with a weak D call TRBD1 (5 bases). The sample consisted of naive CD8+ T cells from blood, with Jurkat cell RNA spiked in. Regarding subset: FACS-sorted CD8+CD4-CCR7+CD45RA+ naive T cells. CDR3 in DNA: TGTGCCAGCAGTGAGGGACCGGTTGGAGCTTTCTTT. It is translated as CASSEGPVGAFF.